The 14 T cell receptor beta chains presented below share a single source sample, sequenced in a study of somatic mutations in cytotoxic T cells in rheumatoid arthritis. TCRdb's copy holds only in-frame clones and misses some; the assay was immunoSEQ multiplex PCR. This sample has around 11,000 clones, with around 80% found just once. Sequencing was done on a sample of CD8+ T cells sorted from blood. These TCRs come from an adult with rheumatoid arthritis.

The V gene is TRBV7-9, the J gene TRBJ2-7, with D possibly matching TRBD2 (6 bases). The CDR3 runs to 15 residues. Germline CDR1 is SEHNR and CDR2 is FQNEAQ (reference sequence). Trimming took 0 bases from V and 0 from J, leaving 9 bases between them. CDR3 residues: CASSLAASVSYEQYF. The CDR3 nucleotides read TGTGCCAGCAGCTTAGCGGCTAGCGTCTCCTACGAGCAGTACTTC.

J is TRBJ1-3 and V is TRBV4-1, with D tentatively TRBD1 (5 bases). The length of the CDR3 is 16 residues. Germline V lookup: CDR1 MGHRA, CDR2 YSYEKL. The V end lost 3 bases, the J end lost 3 bases, and 15 bases lay between the germline ends. The CDR3 spells CASSQGSLGDGNTIYF. DNA of the CDR3: TGCGCCAGCAGCCAGGGCTCCTTAGGGGATGGAAACACCATATATTTT.

The chain employs TRBV19 and TRBJ2-7; D is unclear. Deletions cut 3 bases from V and 1 base from J, with 10 bases between. Germline CDR1 is LNHDA and CDR2 is SQIVND (reference sequence). The CDR3 consists of 14 residues. The CDR3 reads CASSIWSGSYEQYF. The CDR3 coding sequence is TGTGCCAGTAGTATTTGGTCTGGATCCTACGAGCAGTACTTC.

The rearrangement joins TRBV19 to TRBJ1-5; D is uncertain. The CDR3 sequence is 13 residues long. Germline-derived CDR1 and CDR2 are LNHDA and SQIVND (reference sequence). V was pared by 5 bases and J by 2 bases, with 7 bases between. The CDR3 DNA reads TGTGCCAGTAGTGGCCTGGGCAATCAGCCCCAGCATTTT. It yields the protein CASSGLGNQPQHF.

V is TRBV4-1 and J is TRBJ1-3; D is unclear. V was shortened by 4 bases and J by 0 bases, with 10 bases between the two germline ends. The V gene's germline CDR1 is MGHRA and CDR2 YSYEKL. The CDR3 spans 15 residues. CDR3 sequence: CASSLGRSSGNTIYF. The CDR3, as DNA: TGCGCCAGCAGCCTCGGGCGGAGCTCTGGAAACACCATATATTTT.

This clone appeared a single time. The chain couples TRBV7-9 to TRBJ2-5; the D gene could be TRBD1 or TRBD2 (5 bases each). There are 13 residues in the CDR3. V gave up 1 base and J gave up 2 bases, with 5 bases separating them. Per the germline V gene, CDR1 is SEHNR and CDR2 is FQNEAQ (reference sequence). CDR3 in amino acids: CASSLGGQETQYF. The CDR3 coding sequence is TGTGCCAGCAGCTTAGGGGGGCAAGAGACCCAGTACTTC.

The genes are TRBV27 and TRBJ2-7; 9 nucleotides match TRBD1. Trimming cost V 7 bases and J 2 bases; bases outside gene matches: 12. There are 16 residues in the CDR3. The germline V gene encodes CDR1 MNHEY and CDR2 SMNVEV (reference sequence). In DNA, the CDR3 is TGTGCCAGCATGGGGGACCGACAGGGGGGGACCTACGAGCAGTACTTC. This sequence encodes CASMGDRQGGTYEQYF.

CDR3 sequence: CASSLEVRGTKNIQYF. CDR3 nucleotides: TGTGCCAGCAGCTTGGAGGTTCGGGGAACCAAAAACATTCAGTACTTC. The rearrangement uses TRBV5-4 and TRBJ2-4; D possibly corresponds to TRBD2 (5 bases). Germline CDR1 reads SGHNT; CDR2 reads YYREEE (reference sequence). Trimming stripped 0 bases from V and 2 bases from J, with 12 bases between. This CDR3 contains 16 residues.

V and J are TRBV27 and TRBJ1-2; D remains unclear. Per the germline V gene, CDR1 is MNHEY and CDR2 is SMNVEV (reference sequence). There are 13 residues in the CDR3. V lost 4 bases and J lost 4, with 10 bases in between. CDR3 sequence (DNA): TGTGCCAGCAGTTCATTGGGTGCCTATGGCTACACCTTC. Encoded protein: CASSSLGAYGYTF.

The chain couples TRBV29-1 to TRBJ1-2; D remains ambiguous. CDR1 is SQVTM and CDR2 is ANQGSEA in the germline V gene. This CDR3 is built from 8 residues. CDR3 sequence reads: CRADGYTF. CDR3 nucleotide sequence: TGCAGAGCGGATGGCTACACCTTC. Combining the CDR3 with reference TRBV29-1 and TRBJ1-2 gives the whole variable domain SAVISQKPSRDICQRGTSLTIQCQVDSQVTMMFWYRQQPGQSLTLIATANQGSEATYESGFVIDKFPISRPNLTFSTLTVSNMSPEDSSIYLCRADGYTFGSGTRLTVV.

The chain employs TRBV30 and TRBJ2-5; D remains ambiguous. This CDR3 has 12 residues. Per the germline V gene, CDR1 is GTSNPN and CDR2 is SVGIG (reference sequence). Deletions cut 1 base from V and 5 bases from J, with 8 bases between. This CDR3 reads CAWSAVRETQYF. In nucleotides, the CDR3 is TGTGCCTGGAGTGCGGTACGGGAGACCCAGTACTTC.

This clone has only a few counts. V and J are TRBV7-8 and TRBJ2-2; D gene uncertain. The V gene lost 6 bases and the J gene lost 3 bases, with 8 bases spanning the gap. From germline, CDR1 is SGHVS and CDR2 FQNEAQ. The CDR3 extends over 13 amino acids. For the CDR3, the DNA is TGTGCCAGCAGGCTTTGGGACACCGGGGAGCTGTTTTTT. Amino acid sequence: CASRLWDTGELFF.

This clone was counted once. For the CDR3, the DNA is TGCGCCAGCAGCCAATCGGGACAGGGGGCGTCTGGAAACACCATATATTTT. Protein: CASSQSGQGASGNTIYF. The rearrangement joins TRBV4-3 to TRBJ1-3, with TRBD1 matching 12 bases. The CDR3 is 17 residues long. J lost 1 base, V lost 2 bases, and 3 bases had no gene match. CDR1 is LGHNA, CDR2 YSLEER, per germline.

The chain is built from TRBV4-3 and TRBJ2-7, with 10 bases that match TRBD1. CDR1 and CDR2 from the germline V gene are LGHNA and YSLEER. J gave up 1 base and V 0 bases, and 6 bases lay outside the gene matches. CDR3 length: 17 amino acids. CDR3 DNA: TGCGCCAGCAGCCAAGAGAGGTGGACAGGGGGTTCCTACGAGCAGTACTTC. It translates to CASSQERWTGGSYEQYF.